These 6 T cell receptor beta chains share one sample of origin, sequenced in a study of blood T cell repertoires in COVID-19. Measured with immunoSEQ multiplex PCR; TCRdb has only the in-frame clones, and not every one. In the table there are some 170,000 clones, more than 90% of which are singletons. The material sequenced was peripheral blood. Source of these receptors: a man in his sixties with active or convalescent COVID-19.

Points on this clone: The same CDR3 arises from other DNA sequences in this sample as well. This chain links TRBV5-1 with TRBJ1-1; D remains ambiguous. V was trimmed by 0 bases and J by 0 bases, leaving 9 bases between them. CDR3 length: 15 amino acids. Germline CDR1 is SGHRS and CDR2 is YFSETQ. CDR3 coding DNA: TGCGCCAGCAGCTTGGGGGCGGGGATGAACACTGAAGCTTTCTTT. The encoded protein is CASSLGAGMNTEAFF.

CDR3 loop: CASSSEGYGYTF. The CDR3 DNA sequence: TGTGCCAGCAGTTCTGAGGGATATGGCTACACCTTC. The chain employs TRBV12-3 or TRBV12-4 and TRBJ1-2; no clear D. The CDR3 extends over 12 amino acids. The ends were cut back, 4 bases at V and 5 bases at J, with 8 bases in the middle.

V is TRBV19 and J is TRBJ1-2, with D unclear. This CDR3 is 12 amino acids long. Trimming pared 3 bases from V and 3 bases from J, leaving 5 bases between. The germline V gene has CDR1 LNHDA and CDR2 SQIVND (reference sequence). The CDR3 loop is CASSIRDYGYTF. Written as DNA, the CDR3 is TGTGCCAGTAGTATTCGGGACTATGGCTACACCTTC.

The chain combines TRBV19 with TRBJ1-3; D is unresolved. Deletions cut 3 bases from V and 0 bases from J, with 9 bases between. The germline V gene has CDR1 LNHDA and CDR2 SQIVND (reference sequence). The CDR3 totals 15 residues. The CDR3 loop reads CASSIGASSGNTIYF. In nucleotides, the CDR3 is TGTGCCAGTAGTATCGGCGCTAGCTCTGGAAACACCATATATTTT.

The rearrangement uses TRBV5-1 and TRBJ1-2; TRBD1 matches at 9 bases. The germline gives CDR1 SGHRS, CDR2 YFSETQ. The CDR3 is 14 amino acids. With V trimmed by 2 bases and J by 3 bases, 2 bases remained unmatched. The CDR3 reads CASSFGDRDYGYTF. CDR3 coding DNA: TGCGCCAGCAGCTTCGGGGACAGGGACTATGGCTACACCTTC.

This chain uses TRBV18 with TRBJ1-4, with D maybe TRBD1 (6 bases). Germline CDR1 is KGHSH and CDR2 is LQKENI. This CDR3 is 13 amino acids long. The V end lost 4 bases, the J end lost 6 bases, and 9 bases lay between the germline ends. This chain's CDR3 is CASSLQGYEKLFF. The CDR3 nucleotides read TGTGCCAGCTCACTACAGGGTTATGAAAAACTGTTTTTT.